Listed here is a single T cell receptor beta chain. The antigen remains undetermined. This sample stems from a study of CXCR3-negative and CXCR3-positive naive CD8 T cells. Study outcomes and limitations: Naive subsets were similarly diverse, while memory CD8+ repertoires were much less diverse. Naive cells used TRBV-TRBJ genes in much the same way whether CXCR3-negative or CXCR3-positive; memory cells did not. Hydrophobicity was higher for TRB CDR3s found in CXCR3-positive naive cells than in CXCR3-negative naive cells.

UMI-tagged TRB cDNA libraries were built via 5' RACE. With the 5' RACE reads reprocessed, TCRdb shows one record per CDR3 protein and no DNA. This sample contains tens of thousands of distinct CDR3 sequences. This CDR3 contains 15 residues. The V gene's germline CDR1 is MDHEN and CDR2 SYDVKM. The sequence came from a human donor in good health. Some clones in this sample may be carry-over from other donors' samples. This chain joins TRBV28 and TRBJ2-3; TCRdb names TRBD2, which stays unverified in the absence of DNA. Sequencing was performed on naive CXCR3+ CD8+ T cells from blood. Specified subset: CD45RO-CCR7+CD27+CD95- naive CD8+ T cells expressing CXCR3 (TNR3+). The CDR3 loop is CASSEEQDSTDTQYF.